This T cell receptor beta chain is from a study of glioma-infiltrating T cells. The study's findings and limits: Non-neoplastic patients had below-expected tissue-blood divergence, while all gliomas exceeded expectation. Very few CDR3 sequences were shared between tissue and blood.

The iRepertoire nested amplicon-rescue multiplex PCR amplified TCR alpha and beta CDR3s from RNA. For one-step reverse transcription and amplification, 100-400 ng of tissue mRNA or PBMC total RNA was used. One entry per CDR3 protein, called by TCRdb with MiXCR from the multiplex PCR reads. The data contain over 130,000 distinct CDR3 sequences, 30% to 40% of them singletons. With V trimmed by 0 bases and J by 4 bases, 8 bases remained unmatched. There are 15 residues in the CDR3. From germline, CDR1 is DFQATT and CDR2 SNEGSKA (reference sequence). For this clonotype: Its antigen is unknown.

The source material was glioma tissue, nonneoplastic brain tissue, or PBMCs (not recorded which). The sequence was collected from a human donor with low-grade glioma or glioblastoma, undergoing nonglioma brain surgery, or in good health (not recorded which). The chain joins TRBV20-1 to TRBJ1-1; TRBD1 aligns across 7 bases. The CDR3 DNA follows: TGCAGTGCTAGAGATTCTGGCAGGGGGGGCACTGAAGCTTTCTTT. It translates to CSARDSGRGGTEAFF.